A selection of T cell receptor beta chains follows, all from one sample in a study of blood T cell repertoires in COVID-19. This table comes from immunoSEQ multiplex PCR, and its TCRdb copy is limited to in-frame clones, with some not included. In the table there are 75,000 to 95,000 clones, about 83% of which are singletons. Sequencing used peripheral blood. The receptors shown here come from a woman in her fifties or sixties with COVID-19, enrolled during active disease. The conserved cysteine and the conserved F or W are not part of the CDR3 here. Only part of the rows carry a size: once, few, many, or a class if the clone is expanded.

length	V	size	J	CDR3
10	TRBV29-1	NA	TRBJ1-2	SVEDRRDGYT
11	TRBV18	NA	TRBJ1-1	ASSPPAGTEAF
10	TRBV29-1	once	TRBJ1-2	SVSQGDYGYT
11	TRBV6-5	NA	TRBJ2-7	ASRDRGTYEQY
14	TRBV4-3	once	TRBJ1-2	ASSHVTGFSNYGYT
14	TRBV9	NA	TRBJ2-3	ASSVGAGATTDTQY
12	TRBV6-5	NA	TRBJ2-3	ASSSGQGTDTQY
11	TRBV12-3/TRBV12-4	NA	TRBJ2-5	ASSLPGWETQY
17	TRBV27	NA	TRBJ1-5	ASRLMSGGAAYSNQPQH
12	TRBV4-3	NA	TRBJ1-5	ASSQASFRQPQH
11	TRBV13	NA	TRBJ1-2	ASSLGRQYGYT
13	TRBV5-1	NA	TRBJ1-2	ASSLGDRGGKGYT
15	TRBV11-3	NA	TRBJ2-7	ASSLGGQGPLSYEQY
12	TRBV7-8	NA	TRBJ2-7	ASSLSTISYEQY
13	TRBV5-5	NA	TRBJ1-1	ASSQGFKANTEAF
16	TRBV7-8	NA	TRBJ2-3	ASSLWGQGFLWADTQY
13	TRBV7-6	NA	TRBJ2-7	ASSLTPGPTSEQY
12	TRBV19	NA	TRBJ2-1	ASSIRGSYNEQF
10	TRBV7-2	NA	TRBJ2-1	ASSPEWNEQF
14	TRBV4-1	NA	TRBJ1-6	ASYDTGTGVSGPLH
12	TRBV6-5	NA	TRBJ1-5	ASRFSAGGQPQH
10	TRBV29-1	NA	TRBJ1-2	SARTASYGYT
13	TRBV7-2	NA	TRBJ1-1	ASSLGGRVNTEAF
13	TRBV4-2	NA	TRBJ2-1	ASSPRGAGVDEQF
13	TRBV5-1	NA	TRBJ2-1	ASSLTGSPYNEQF
13	TRBV7-9	NA	TRBJ2-5	ASSVRQGRAETQY